These 12 T cell receptor beta chains came from one sample sequenced in a study of T-cell reconstitution after alpha-beta-depleted transplantation in children. Library preparation (for TCRbeta) was performed with unique molecular identifiers. A single record per CDR3 protein comes from TCRdb applying MiXCR to the PCR reads. The sample lists about 980,000 distinct CDR3 sequences, 25% to 35% seen once, with around 30% in the top ten. The material sequenced was PBMCs, mostly from graft donor cells, taken 360 days after TCRalphabeta/CD19-depleted stem cell transplant. Receptors were obtained from a boy younger than two who had a stem cell transplant for SCID, so the T cells may come from the graft donor.

This clonotype has more than one count but fewer than ten. The chain employs TRBV7-3 and TRBJ2-1; D perhaps matches TRBD2 (6 bases). The germline V gene encodes CDR1 SGHTA and CDR2 FQGTGA. This CDR3 is built from 19 residues. Deletions cut 5 bases from V and 1 base from J, with 24 bases between. Here the CDR3 DNA reads TGTGCCAGCAGCACCCAGGCCTCGTCGGACTACCTATCCTACAATGAGCAGTTCTTC. Protein product: CASSTQASSDYLSYNEQFF.

The table lists this clonotype with a few counts. This sequence joins TRBV28 and TRBJ1-1; no clear D gene. This CDR3 comprises 15 residues. Germline assignment: CDR1 MDHEN and CDR2 SYDVKM. The V end was cut by 4 bases, the J end by 7 bases, with 19 bases between. The CDR3 spells CASSSGPLPYHEAFF. CDR3 coding DNA: TGTGCCAGCAGTTCGGGCCCCCTACCGTACCATGAAGCTTTCTTT. The variable domain in full, with the rest retrieved from reference TRBV28 and TRBJ1-1, is DVKVTQSSRYLVKRTGEKVFLECVQDMDHENMFWYRQDPGLGLRLIYFSYDVKMKEKGDIPEGYSVSREKKERFSLILESASTNQTSMYLCASSSGPLPYHEAFFGQGTRLTVV.

V gene TRBV5-1 combines with J gene TRBJ2-3; 9 nucleotides match TRBD2. The CDR3 contains 17 residues. After removal of 4 bases from V and 0 bases from J, the junction contained 9 bases not matched to a gene. Germline CDR1 is SGHRS and CDR2 is YFSETQ. The CDR3 reads CASSRRGGARSTDTQYF. DNA of the CDR3: TGCGCCAGCAGCAGACGCGGGGGGGCCCGTAGCACAGATACGCAGTATTTT.

The chain has TRBV4-1 and TRBJ2-1; 8 bases are a match to TRBD2. Looked up from germline, CDR1 is MGHRA and CDR2 is YSYEKL. V lost 3 bases, J lost 4 bases, and 14 bases stayed unmatched. The CDR3 consists of 18 residues. The CDR3 here is CASSHPEGPGLGYNEQFF. The CDR3 DNA is TGCGCCAGCAGCCATCCCGAAGGTCCGGGACTAGGGTACAATGAGCAGTTCTTC.

The chain joins TRBV7-3 to TRBJ2-3; the D is unclear. Germline V gene sequence: CDR1 SGHTA, CDR2 FQGTGA. The CDR3 sequence is 13 residues long. Trimming took off 5 bases at V and 7 bases at J, with 13 bases between the two ends. CDR3 DNA: TGTGCCAGCAGCCCCCTGGGTATTAATACGCAGTATTTT. Translation: CASSPLGINTQYF.

The J gene is TRBJ2-7, the V gene TRBV7-6; D gene unclear. V was trimmed by 4 bases and J by 6 bases, leaving 10 bases between them. Germline CDR1 is SGHVS and CDR2 is FNYEAQ. This CDR3 has 12 amino acids. In DNA form, the CDR3 reads TGTGCCAGCAGCTCAATCTCAAGCGAGCAGTACTTC. It translates to CASSSISSEQYF.

In its sample, this clonotype was seen a few times. The V gene is TRBV6-1, the J gene TRBJ2-2, with D possibly being TRBD2 (5 bases). Germline CDR1 reads MNHNS; CDR2 reads SASEGT. CDR3 size: 14 residues. Trimming stripped 8 bases from V and 1 base from J, with 11 bases between. CDR3 DNA sequence: TGTGCCAGCCGAGGGTCATTGAACACCGGGGAGCTGTTTTTT. It specifies CASRGSLNTGELFF.

The chain carries TRBV5-6 and TRBJ2-1; 8 nucleotides match TRBD2. The CDR3 sequence is 15 residues long. CDR1 and CDR2 from the germline V gene are SGHDT and YYEEEE. The V and J ends lost 1 base and 5 bases, in that order; junction bases with no gene match: 5. The CDR3 loop reads CASSLTSGLNNEQFF. The CDR3 DNA sequence: TGTGCCAGCAGCTTGACTAGCGGTTTAAACAATGAGCAGTTCTTC. Full variable domain (outside the CDR3, taken from reference TRBV5-6 and TRBJ2-1): DAGVTQSPTHLIKTRGQQVTLRCSPKSGHDTVSWYQQALGQGPQFIFQYYEEEERQRGNFPDRFSGHQFPNYSSELNVNALLLGDSALYLCASSLTSGLNNEQFFGPGTRLTVL.

This clonotype was found a few times. The gene calls are TRBV28 and TRBJ2-2; 7 bases are shared with TRBD1. The trim removed 6 bases at V and 7 bases at J, leaving 8 bases unmatched. Germline V gene lookup returns CDR1 MDHEN and CDR2 SYDVKM. This CDR3 is built from 14 residues. The CDR3 DNA follows: TGTGCCAGCAGCCTAACAGGGGATGGCGGGGAGCTGTTTTTT. Translating it yields CASSLTGDGGELFF. The full variable domain, rest sourced from reference TRBV28 and TRBJ2-2, is DVKVTQSSRYLVKRTGEKVFLECVQDMDHENMFWYRQDPGLGLRLIYFSYDVKMKEKGDIPEGYSVSREKKERFSLILESASTNQTSMYLCASSLTGDGGELFFGEGSRLTVL.

The chain combines TRBV4-1 with TRBJ1-4; TRBD1 aligns across 12 bases. The CDR3 spans 17 residues. The J segment lost 7 bases and the V segment lost 0 bases, leaving 6 bases of the junction unmatched. Per germline, CDR1 MGHRA and CDR2 YSYEKL. The CDR3 loop is CASSQEGTGGGGEKLFF. The CDR3 DNA follows: TGCGCCAGCAGCCAAGAAGGGACAGGGGGCGGAGGTGAAAAACTGTTTTTT.

This clonotype occurred a few times. The genes are TRBV20-1 and TRBJ2-3, with 8 positions matching TRBD1. This CDR3 contains 15 residues. V was pared by 6 bases and J by 2 bases, with 10 bases of the junction left unmatched. Germline V CDR1 and CDR2: DFQATT, SNEGSKA (reference sequence). The CDR3 DNA follows: TGCAGTGCCAATCCGACCAGGGGGCCCACAGATACGCAGTATTTT. This sequence encodes CSANPTRGPTDTQYF.

The gene calls are TRBV6-1 and TRBJ1-2, with TRBD1 matching 10 bases. Looked up from germline, CDR1 is MNHNS and CDR2 is SASEGT. V lost 6 bases to trimming and J lost 8 bases; unmatched junction nucleotides: 15. The CDR3 length is 16 residues. CDR3 region: CASSSYTGTGERGYTF. DNA for the CDR3: TGTGCCAGCAGCTCATACACCGGGACAGGGGAAAGGGGCTACACCTTC.